This T cell receptor (beta chain) came from a study of cytomegalovirus exposure and HLA in healthy donors. On the study more broadly: Among about 179 million T cells, an earlier analysis found about 100 million unique TCR beta sequences. Points from the study as a whole: In a later analysis, TCR beta V- and J-gene trimming was associated with a missense DCLRE1C variant.

PCR primers comprised 60 Vbeta and 13 Jbeta primers. Profiling relied on immunoSEQ multiplex PCR, and the TCRdb table lists in-frame clones only, not all of them. Recorded for this sample: roughly 72,000 clones. These donors counted as nominally healthy when sampled, but unrecorded immune exposures were likely. Concerning this clone itself: Its antigen is not known.

Germline V gene data show CDR1 as SGHDT and CDR2 as YYEEEE. The V end was cut by 3 bases, the J end by 0 bases, with 18 bases between. The CDR3 has 17 amino acids. V and J are TRBV5-6 and TRBJ2-5; a weak D match, TRBD2 (7 bases). The sequence came from a man between 18 and 35 years old in good health and CMV-seropositive. Sequenced sample: PBMCs. CDR3 region: CASSSHGRGGYQETQYF. CDR3 in DNA: TGTGCCAGCAGCTCCCACGGTAGGGGGGGGTACCAAGAGACCCAGTACTTC.